This passage covers 27 T cell receptor beta chains from one sample sequenced in a study of spatial heterogeneity in lung cancer (dated by TCRdb to between 2018 and 2020). Library preparation used 5' RACE. Data came from a NextSeq 500. TCRdb handled the public reads itself, with Q25 trimming in fastp and clone calling in MiXCR, and kept productive beta chains. Every distinct CDR3 protein forms one entry, paired with its most common genes and DNA. A total of about 14,000 distinct CDR3 sequences appear in this sample, about 9.5% of them only once. The biggest ten clones account for roughly 29% of the sample. What this sample's time point label stands for: sample taken at primary tumor resection. Whole RNA extracted from tumor and nontumor lung tissue, or from cryopreserved PBMC samples, was used for TCR sequencing without cell sorting. Here the sequenced sample was PBMCs, taken at surgery. These receptors were collected from a male donor with early-stage non-small cell lung cancer.

Many counts were recorded for this clonotype. V gene TRBV5-1 combines with J gene TRBJ2-7; 7 bases map to TRBD1. Trimming took 3 bases from V and 4 from J; bases not matched to a gene: 7. The CDR3 length is 14 residues. Germline CDR1 reads SGHRS; CDR2 reads YFSETQ. CDR3 nucleotides: TGCGCCAGCAGCTCTTTCGGACAGGCTTACGAGCAGTACTTC. Translating gives CASSSFGQAYEQYF. Looking up the rest from reference TRBV5-1 and TRBJ2-7 gives the full variable domain: KAGVTQTPRYLIKTRGQQVTLSCSPISGHRSVSWYQQTPGQGLQFLFEYFSETQRNKGNFPGRFSGRQFSNSRSEMNVSTLELGDSALYLCASSSFGQAYEQYFGPGTRLTVT.

This clonotype was found many times. The chain links TRBV7-2 to TRBJ2-7; 7 bases fit TRBD1. CDR1 is SGHTA, CDR2 FQGNSA, per germline. The CDR3 runs to 14 residues. The J segment lost 0 bases and the V segment lost 3 bases, leaving 2 bases of the junction unmatched. The CDR3 coding sequence is TGTGCCAGCAGCTTGGACAGGTTCTCCTACGAGCAGTACTTC. Protein: CASSLDRFSYEQYF.

The chain links TRBV19 to TRBJ2-7, with TRBD1 as a possible D gene (6 bases). Per the germline V gene, CDR1 is LNHDA and CDR2 is SQIVND (reference sequence). This CDR3 is 13 amino acids long. V shed 4 bases and J shed 3 bases, with 10 bases lying between them. The CDR3 DNA follows: TGTGCCAGTAGTAAGGCAGGGGACTACGAGCAGTACTTC. Protein: CASSKAGDYEQYF.

This clonotype was counted ten times or more. This chain joins TRBV20-1 and TRBJ2-7; D may correspond to TRBD1 or TRBD2 (5 bases each). Germline V lookup: CDR1 DFQATT, CDR2 SNEGSKA (reference sequence). This CDR3 has 14 amino acids. With 6 bases removed from V and 4 bases from J, the gap between germline ends came to 19 bases. CDR3 in DNA: TGCAGTGCCGCCGGGGCCGAATCCAGGTACGAGCAGTACTTC. Protein product: CSAAGAESRYEQYF.

This clonotype was observed at least ten times. Its ends do not fully match the called genes, so a read error is possible. The V and J genes are TRBV29-1 and TRBJ2-2; TRBD1 is a possible D gene (6 bases). Germline-derived CDR1 and CDR2 are SQVTM and ANQGSEA. CDR3 length: 14 amino acids. The CDR3 DNA sequence: TGCAGCGTTGGGATGGGACATGGCACCGGGGAGCTGGTTTTT. Translation gives CSVGMGHGTGELVF.

This clonotype is categorized as medium-sized. The chain carries TRBV5-5 and TRBJ2-7; perhaps TRBD2 as D (5 bases). V dropped 1 base and J dropped 4 bases, with 15 bases sitting between them. This CDR3 comprises 15 residues. Germline CDR1 SGHKS, CDR2 YYEKEE (reference sequence). CDR3 DNA sequence: TGTGCCAGCAGCTTGTCGAGCGGCATCGGGTACGAGCAGTACTTC. Its protein is CASSLSSGIGYEQYF. The whole variable domain, filled in from reference TRBV5-5 and TRBJ2-7, reads DAGVTQSPTHLIKTRGQQVTLRCSPISGHKSVSWYQQVLGQGPQFIFQYYEKEERGRGNFPDRFSARQFPNYSSELNVNALLLGDSALYLCASSLSSGIGYEQYFGPGTRLTVT.

This clonotype was recorded at least ten times. V gene TRBV7-9 combines with J gene TRBJ2-5; TRBD1 matches at 8 bases. Germline CDR1 and CDR2: SEHNR and FQNEAQ (reference sequence). V lost 5 bases, J lost 5 bases, and 13 bases stayed unmatched. The CDR3 is 16 amino acids. CDR3 amino acids: CASSPLGAGGHETQYF. The CDR3 coding sequence is TGTGCCAGCAGCCCCCTGGGGGCAGGGGGCCACGAGACCCAGTACTTC. Supplemented by reference TRBV7-9 and TRBJ2-5, the full variable domain reads DTGVSQNPRHKITKRGQNVTFRCDPISEHNRLYWYRQTLGQGPEFLTYFQNEAQLEKSRLLSDRFSAERPKGSFSTLEIQRTEQGDSAMYLCASSPLGAGGHETQYFGPGTRLLVL.

Judged by abundance, this clonotype is medium-sized. The chain links TRBV12-3 or TRBV12-4 to TRBJ2-5; 8 positions agree with TRBD2. The CDR3 consists of 14 residues. The trim removed 5 bases at V and 3 bases at J, leaving 5 bases unmatched. Written as DNA, the CDR3 is TGTGCCAGCAGTCCAGAACTAGCGGAAGAGACCCAGTACTTC. This sequence encodes CASSPELAEETQYF.

This clonotype has a count of ten or more. V and J are TRBV18 and TRBJ2-7; D not resolved. V dropped 5 bases and J dropped 3 bases, with 11 bases sitting between them. There are 13 residues in the CDR3. The V gene's germline CDR1 is KGHSH and CDR2 LQKENI. Written as DNA, the CDR3 is TGTGCCAGCTCAACACAAGAAGGCTACGAGCAGTACTTC. It yields the protein CASSTQEGYEQYF.

This clonotype was seen many times. For the CDR3, the DNA is TGCGCCAGCAGCTTGGGGCTAGCGGTTCAAGAGACCCAGTACTTC. Its translation is CASSLGLAVQETQYF. The chain is built from TRBV5-1 and TRBJ2-5; TRBD2 matches 7 bases. The CDR3 totals 15 residues. Germline-derived CDR1 and CDR2 are SGHRS and YFSETQ. V shed 0 bases, J shed 2 bases, and the junction held 4 bases outside the gene matches.

The rearrangement joins TRBV7-9 to TRBJ2-5; 7 bases are a match to TRBD2. Germline V gives CDR1 SEHNR, CDR2 FQNEAQ (reference sequence). Trimming at V came to 10 bases and at J to 4 bases, leaving 6 bases not matched to a gene. This CDR3 has 12 amino acids. The CDR3 region is CATAGDGETQYF. CDR3 nucleotide sequence: TGTGCCACGGCGGGGGACGGAGAGACCCAGTACTTC.

The DNA of the CDR3 is TGCAGCGCGATTAGCGGGAGGGCCCGGACGCAGTATTTT. Protein: CSAISGRARTQYF. The chain uses TRBV29-1 and TRBJ2-3; 11 bases fit TRBD2. The length of the CDR3 is 13 residues. The junction had 9 bases not matched to a gene; V was cut back by 7 bases and J by 9 bases. The germline gives CDR1 SQVTM, CDR2 ANQGSEA.

There are many counts of this clonotype. The CDR3 loop is CASREASPDTQYF. The CDR3 nucleotides are TGTGCCAGCAGGGAAGCTAGCCCAGATACGCAGTATTTT. The chain recombines TRBV7-9 with TRBJ2-3; TRBD2 might be the D (5 bases). CDR1 and CDR2 from the germline V gene are SEHNR and FQNEAQ (reference sequence). V was clipped by 6 bases and J by 4 bases, with 11 bases between them. The CDR3 extends over 13 amino acids.

This clonotype is medium-sized by share. CDR3 bases: TGCGCCAGCAGTTCCCAACGCAGGTTACAGATTCGCACAGATACGCAGTATTTT. This translates into CASSSQRRLQIRTDTQYF. The V and J genes are TRBV23-1 and TRBJ2-3; D is uncertain. TRBV23-1 is labeled an ORF, and its function is uncertain. Trimming removed 5 bases from V and 1 base from J, with 22 bases in between. CDR3 length: 18 amino acids.

This chain connects TRBV2 to TRBJ1-5; 9 positions agree with TRBD1. The CDR3 is 14 residues long. V trimming: 6 bases; J trimming: 4 bases; junction bases outside the gene matches: 4. Per germline, CDR1 SNHLY and CDR2 FYNNEI. The CDR3 nucleotides are TGTGCCAGCAGAGTTGGACAGGGGAATCAGCCCCAGCATTTT. Translating gives CASRVGQGNQPQHF.

Ten or more counts support this clonotype. The rearrangement links TRBV12-3 or TRBV12-4 to TRBJ2-3, with TRBD2 identical over 12 bases. With V trimmed by 4 bases and J by 1 base, 9 bases remained unmatched. This CDR3 has 18 residues. CDR3 loop: CASSSRLAGVRGTDTQYF. In nucleotides, the CDR3 is TGTGCCAGCAGTTCTCGACTAGCGGGAGTTCGCGGCACAGATACGCAGTATTTT.

The sample holds many counts of this clonotype. This chain joins TRBV7-9 and TRBJ1-1; 8 bases line up with TRBD1. The CDR3 has 19 amino acids. Germline-derived CDR1 and CDR2 are SEHNR and FQNEAQ (reference sequence). With 3 bases clipped from V and 4 bases from J, the junction kept 19 bases outside the gene matches. CDR3 protein: CASSFAPTGDLGIGTEAFF. As DNA, the CDR3 is TGTGCCAGCAGCTTCGCCCCGACAGGGGATTTAGGGATTGGCACTGAAGCTTTCTTT.

Sample share makes this clonotype medium-sized. V gene TRBV18 combines with J gene TRBJ1-5, with D maybe TRBD1 (5 bases). Per germline, CDR1 KGHSH and CDR2 LQKENI. The V end was cut by 2 bases, the J end by 6 bases, with 14 bases between. The CDR3 spans 15 residues. For the CDR3, the DNA is TGTGCCAGCTCACCATGGCAGGGAGAAGGTCAGCCCCAGCATTTT. This encodes CASSPWQGEGQPQHF. The whole variable domain, filled in from reference TRBV18 and TRBJ1-5, reads NAGVMQNPRHLVRRRGQEARLRCSPMKGHSHVYWYRQLPEEGLKFMVYLQKENIIDESGMPKERFSAEFPKEGPSILRIQQVVRGDSAAYFCASSPWQGEGQPQHFGDGTRLSIL.

This clonotype counts as medium-sized. The rearrangement uses TRBV11-2 and TRBJ2-3; TRBD2 agrees at 7 bases. From germline, CDR1 is SGHAT and CDR2 FQNNGV. V lost 5 bases and J lost 2; bases outside the gene matches: 10. This CDR3 has 16 residues. CDR3 protein: CASSPTRTRNTDTQYF. The CDR3 DNA sequence: TGTGCCAGCAGCCCTACCCGGACTAGAAACACAGATACGCAGTATTTT.

This clonotype was counted many times. The CDR3 bases are TGTGCCAGCAGCTTAGATGGACGTACCTACGAGCAGTACTTC. Translation gives CASSLDGRTYEQYF. The J gene is TRBJ2-7, the V gene TRBV7-9; no clear D. The CDR3 spans 14 residues. V lost 1 base, J lost 2 bases, and 9 bases lay in between. Germline V gives CDR1 SEHNR, CDR2 FQNEAQ (reference sequence).

This clonotype was seen at least ten times. The chain combines TRBV9 with TRBJ1-1; no reliable D call. Germline CDR1 is SGDLS and CDR2 is YYNGEE. V was trimmed by 3 bases and J by 5 bases, leaving 17 bases between them. CDR3 size: 15 residues. The CDR3 DNA is TGTGCCAGCAGCGCCCGTCTAGACCATCGGACTGAAGCTTTCTTT. It is translated as CASSARLDHRTEAFF. Complete variable domain (other parts from reference TRBV9 and TRBJ1-1): DSGVTQTPKHLITATGQRVTLRCSPRSGDLSVYWYQQSLDQGLQFLIQYYNGEERAKGNILERFSAQQFPDLHSELNLSSLELGDSALYFCASSARLDHRTEAFFGQGTRLTVV.

The chain uses TRBV2 and TRBJ2-7; D may be TRBD2 (6 bases). The CDR3 sequence is 13 residues long. V dropped 4 bases and J dropped 3 bases, with 10 bases sitting between them. Germline assignment: CDR1 SNHLY and CDR2 FYNNEI. The chain's CDR3 is CASSAGSNYEQYF. DNA of the CDR3: TGTGCCAGCAGTGCCGGGAGCAACTACGAGCAGTACTTC.

This clonotype was recorded at least ten times. The chain has TRBV6-6 and TRBJ2-1; 7 bases match TRBD1. The ends lost 2 bases at V and 0 bases at J; junction bases unmatched: 7. From germline, CDR1 is MNHNY and CDR2 SVGAGI (reference sequence). The CDR3 covers 17 residues. Here the CDR3 DNA reads TGTGCCAGCAGTTACCCGGGACAGCGAAGCTCCTACAATGAGCAGTTCTTC. Translating it yields CASSYPGQRSSYNEQFF.

This clonotype was counted at least ten times. The chain carries TRBV2 and TRBJ2-4; D gene uncertain. In germline, CDR1 is SNHLY, CDR2 FYNNEI. There are 14 residues in the CDR3. With 3 bases removed from V and 1 base from J, the gap between germline ends came to 7 bases. Here the CDR3 DNA reads TGTGCCAGCAGTGAGGCAGCGGCCAAAAACATTCAGTACTTC. Encoded protein: CASSEAAAKNIQYF.

As to this clonotype: Just one base apart from a much larger clone, this may be a read error. The conserved final phenylalanine or tryptophan is absent from the CDR3, which likely points to a read error. The rearrangement links TRBV5-6 to TRBJ2-7, with a weak D call TRBD1 (6 bases). CDR1 and CDR2 from the germline V gene are SGHDT and YYEEEE. The CDR3 loop spans 15 amino acids. Trimming cost V 1 base and J 1 base, with 12 bases left between them. The CDR3 nucleotides are TGTGCCAGCAGCTTGACAGGGTACCAATCCTACGAGCAGTACTCC. This sequence encodes CASSLTGYQSYEQYS.

By sample share, this clonotype is medium-sized. The rearrangement links TRBV20-1 to TRBJ1-5; D possibly corresponds to TRBD1 (6 bases). Looked up from germline, CDR1 is DFQATT and CDR2 is SNEGSKA (reference sequence). V lost 3 bases and J lost 4, with 19 bases in between. The length of the CDR3 is 16 residues. This chain's CDR3 is CSARGAGAIGNQPQHF. CDR3 nucleotide sequence: TGCAGTGCTAGGGGGGCGGGCGCAATTGGGAATCAGCCCCAGCATTTT.

This clonotype was seen many times. The chain carries TRBV6-6 and TRBJ2-7; tentatively, D is TRBD1 (6 bases). CDR1 is MNHNY, CDR2 SVGAGI, per germline (reference sequence). The CDR3 extends over 13 amino acids. Deletions cut 6 bases from V and 3 bases from J, with 12 bases between. The CDR3 DNA follows: TGTGCCAGCAGAACTGGACAGCTCTACGAGCAGTACTTC. Translation gives CASRTGQLYEQYF.